A selection of T cell receptor beta chains follows, all from one sample in a study of a mutant IDH1 vaccine in newly diagnosed glioma. These receptors' targets are unknown. Method: immunoSEQ multiplex PCR; TCRdb's copy keeps in-frame clones and lacks some. The table shows tens of thousands of clones, with over 80% occurring only once. Sequencing used PBMCs, obtained from a glioma patient whose treatment included an IDH1 peptide vaccine. These TCRs come from a man aged 30 to 45 with glioma. Both conserved end residues are part of each CDR3. Fields, in order: V gene, J gene, D gene, clone size, CDR3 DNA, CDR3 protein. D genes are given only for firm matches. Not all rows give a size; the values are once, few, many and, for expanded clones, a class.

V gene: TRBV7-9
J gene: TRBJ2-2
D gene: NA
clone size: NA
CDR3 DNA: TGTGCCAGCAGCCTAAGGTGGGGGGGCAACTACACCGGGGAGCTGTTTTTT
CDR3 protein: CASSLRWGGNYTGELFF

V gene: TRBV6-5
J gene: TRBJ1-3
D gene: NA
clone size: NA
CDR3 DNA: TGTGCCAGCAGCCCGGGTAGCTCTGGAAACACCATATATTTT
CDR3 protein: CASSPGSSGNTIYF

V gene: TRBV5-1
J gene: TRBJ2-3
D gene: TRBD1
clone size: NA
CDR3 DNA: TGCGCCAGCAGCTCGACAGGGGGGAAATCAGATACGCAGTATTTT
CDR3 protein: CASSSTGGKSDTQYF

V gene: TRBV9
J gene: TRBJ1-3
D gene: NA
clone size: NA
CDR3 DNA: TGTGCCAGCAGCGCCGCCGGGGTGGTTACCGCCGGAAACACCATATATTTT
CDR3 protein: CASSAAGVVTAGNTIYF

V gene: TRBV5-1
J gene: TRBJ1-2
D gene: TRBD1
clone size: NA
CDR3 DNA: TGCGCCAGCAGCCCCCTCGGACAGGGTCGATTGGAAAATGGCTACACCTTC
CDR3 protein: CASSPLGQGRLENGYTF

V gene: TRBV5-1
J gene: TRBJ2-1
D gene: TRBD1
clone size: NA
CDR3 DNA: TGCGCCAGCAGCTTGGCAGACAGGGTGTACAATGAGCAGTTCTTC
CDR3 protein: CASSLADRVYNEQFF

V gene: TRBV5-6
J gene: TRBJ1-6
D gene: TRBD1
clone size: NA
CDR3 DNA: TGTGCCAGCAGCCGGGGACAGAGGAGTTCACCCCTCCACTTT
CDR3 protein: CASSRGQRSSPLHF

V gene: TRBV27
J gene: TRBJ1-1
D gene: NA
clone size: NA
CDR3 DNA: TGTGCCAGCAGTTTACAACTGGGGTACACTGAAGCTTTCTTT
CDR3 protein: CASSLQLGYTEAFF

V gene: TRBV28
J gene: TRBJ1-5
D gene: NA
clone size: NA
CDR3 DNA: TGTGCCAGCAGTAAGACGGAGAGCAATCAGCCCCAGCATTTT
CDR3 protein: CASSKTESNQPQHF

V gene: TRBV5-6
J gene: TRBJ1-5
D gene: NA
clone size: NA
CDR3 DNA: TGTGCCAGCAGCTTCGAAAGGGAATATAGCAATCAGCCCCAGCATTTT
CDR3 protein: CASSFEREYSNQPQHF

V gene: TRBV18
J gene: TRBJ2-7
D gene: TRBD1
clone size: few
CDR3 DNA: TGTGCCAGCTCACCACCGGGACAGGGCTGGTACGAGCAGTACTTC
CDR3 protein: CASSPPGQGWYEQYF

V gene: TRBV9
J gene: TRBJ1-3
D gene: NA
clone size: NA
CDR3 DNA: TGTGCCAGCAGCGGCGACAGCTACACTGGAAACACCATATATTTT
CDR3 protein: CASSGDSYTGNTIYF

V gene: TRBV6-5
J gene: TRBJ1-6
D gene: NA
clone size: NA
CDR3 DNA: TGTGCCAGCAGTTACTCCGGGACATCCTTTTCACCCCTCCACTTT
CDR3 protein: CASSYSGTSFSPLHF

V gene: TRBV18
J gene: TRBJ2-1
D gene: NA
clone size: NA
CDR3 DNA: TGTGCCAGCTCACGAGGGGTGTCCGCCTACAATGAGCAGTTCTTC
CDR3 protein: CASSRGVSAYNEQFF

V gene: TRBV5-1
J gene: TRBJ1-2
D gene: NA
clone size: NA
CDR3 DNA: TGCGCCAGCAGCTTGGGACAGACTTATGGCTACACCTTC
CDR3 protein: CASSLGQTYGYTF

V gene: TRBV7-9
J gene: TRBJ2-3
D gene: TRBD2
clone size: NA
CDR3 DNA: TGTGCCAGCGCGACTAGCGGGTACACAGATACGCAGTATTTT
CDR3 protein: CASATSGYTDTQYF

V gene: TRBV4-1
J gene: TRBJ1-1
D gene: NA
clone size: NA
CDR3 DNA: TGCGCCAGCAGCCAGGCGCCACTCTGGGGAGCTTTCTTT
CDR3 protein: CASSQAPLWGAFF

V gene: TRBV5-6
J gene: TRBJ2-1
D gene: TRBD1
clone size: NA
CDR3 DNA: TGTGCCAGCAGCTTGGTCCGGGACAGACCGTTCTTC
CDR3 protein: CASSLVRDRPFF

V gene: TRBV21-1
J gene: TRBJ2-3
D gene: NA
clone size: NA
CDR3 DNA: TGTGCCAGCAGCAAATTTAGGACTCATTCCACAGATACGCAGTATTTT
CDR3 protein: CASSKFRTHSTDTQYF

V gene: TRBV19
J gene: TRBJ1-1
D gene: TRBD1
clone size: few
CDR3 DNA: TGTGCCAGTAGTATTAGACAGGGAAACACTGAAGCTTTCTTT
CDR3 protein: CASSIRQGNTEAFF

V gene: TRBV7-9
J gene: TRBJ2-1
D gene: TRBD2
clone size: NA
CDR3 DNA: TGTGCCAGCAGCTTAGGCCGACTAGCGGCAAACAATGAGCAGTTCTTC
CDR3 protein: CASSLGRLAANNEQFF

V gene: TRBV5-4
J gene: TRBJ1-2
D gene: TRBD1
clone size: NA
CDR3 DNA: TGTGCCAGCAGCTTGGTAGGCGGACAGGTCTATGGCTACACCTTC
CDR3 protein: CASSLVGGQVYGYTF

V gene: TRBV5-1
J gene: TRBJ1-2
D gene: TRBD1
clone size: NA
CDR3 DNA: TGCGCCAGCAGAGCCTACAGGGGGCGCTATGGCTACACCTTC
CDR3 protein: CASRAYRGRYGYTF

V gene: TRBV13
J gene: TRBJ1-2
D gene: NA
clone size: NA
CDR3 DNA: TGTGCCAGCAGCTCCGGAGGGCGTAACTATGGCTACACCTTC
CDR3 protein: CASSSGGRNYGYTF

V gene: TRBV6-5
J gene: TRBJ2-7
D gene: TRBD1
clone size: NA
CDR3 DNA: TGTGCCAGCAGTAGATCGACAGGGAGCTACGAGCAGTACTTC
CDR3 protein: CASSRSTGSYEQYF

V gene: TRBV6-1
J gene: TRBJ1-5
D gene: NA
clone size: NA
CDR3 DNA: TGTGCCAGCAGCGCCCCCCCGGCGGATGATGAGCATTTT
CDR3 protein: CASSAPPADDEHF

V gene: TRBV20-1
J gene: TRBJ2-5
D gene: NA
clone size: NA
CDR3 DNA: TGCAGTGCTATCAAAGAGACCCAGTACTTC
CDR3 protein: CSAIKETQYF

V gene: TRBV2
J gene: TRBJ2-2
D gene: NA
clone size: NA
CDR3 DNA: TGTGCCAGCAAAACCGGGACAACGAACACCGGGGAGCTGTTTTTT
CDR3 protein: CASKTGTTNTGELFF

V gene: TRBV28
J gene: TRBJ2-1
D gene: TRBD2
clone size: NA
CDR3 DNA: TGTGCCAGCAGTTTCCTACTCAGCGGGGGCCTATACAATGAGCAGTTCTTC
CDR3 protein: CASSFLLSGGLYNEQFF

V gene: TRBV4-2
J gene: TRBJ2-1
D gene: TRBD2
clone size: NA
CDR3 DNA: TGTGCCAGCAGCCAAGTGAGGTCTAGCGGGGCTAATGAGCAGTTCTTC
CDR3 protein: CASSQVRSSGANEQFF

V gene: TRBV19
J gene: TRBJ1-2
D gene: NA
clone size: NA
CDR3 DNA: TGTGCCAGTAGTTTCGATCGGACAGCTAACTATGGCTACACCTTC
CDR3 protein: CASSFDRTANYGYTF

V gene: TRBV9
J gene: TRBJ2-3
D gene: NA
clone size: NA
CDR3 DNA: TGTGCCAGCAGCGTAGCGGTGACAGATACGCAGTATTTT
CDR3 protein: CASSVAVTDTQYF

V gene: TRBV5-4
J gene: TRBJ1-2
D gene: TRBD1
clone size: NA
CDR3 DNA: TGTGCCAGCGGCAGGGGGCAGGGCTATGGCTACACCTTC
CDR3 protein: CASGRGQGYGYTF

V gene: TRBV14
J gene: TRBJ2-7
D gene: NA
clone size: NA
CDR3 DNA: TGTGCCAGCAGCCCGGAGGGGGTGGGCGAGCAGTACTTC
CDR3 protein: CASSPEGVGEQYF

V gene: TRBV30
J gene: TRBJ2-7
D gene: NA
clone size: NA
CDR3 DNA: TGTGCCTGGGGGGAGGGGACAATGGACTACGAGCAGTACTTC
CDR3 protein: CAWGEGTMDYEQYF

V gene: TRBV5-1
J gene: TRBJ1-6
D gene: TRBD1
clone size: once
CDR3 DNA: TGCGCCAGCAGCTTGGGAGGACAGGGGACTAATTCACCCCTCCACTTT
CDR3 protein: CASSLGGQGTNSPLHF

V gene: TRBV27
J gene: TRBJ1-1
D gene: NA
clone size: NA
CDR3 DNA: TGTGCCAGCAGTTCGCAGGGTGGCTACACTTATTCCCTTCAGAACACTGAAGCTTTCTTT
CDR3 protein: CASSSQGGYTYSLQNTEAFF

V gene: TRBV7-7
J gene: TRBJ1-5
D gene: NA
clone size: NA
CDR3 DNA: TGTGCCAGCAGCTTAGCGGGCAGGGATCAGCCCCAGCATTTT
CDR3 protein: CASSLAGRDQPQHF

V gene: TRBV7-9
J gene: TRBJ1-1
D gene: TRBD1
clone size: NA
CDR3 DNA: TGTGCCAGCAGCTTTGGGACAGGGGGAGAAGCTTTCTTT
CDR3 protein: CASSFGTGGEAFF

V gene: TRBV28
J gene: TRBJ1-1
D gene: TRBD1
clone size: once
CDR3 DNA: TGTGCCAGCAGCTACAGGGGGCGTGCGGGTTTCTTT
CDR3 protein: CASSYRGRAGFF

V gene: TRBV19
J gene: TRBJ2-7
D gene: TRBD2
clone size: NA
CDR3 DNA: TGTGCCAGTAGGGGACTAGCGGGGAACTCCTACGAGCAGTACTTC
CDR3 protein: CASRGLAGNSYEQYF

V gene: TRBV7-2
J gene: TRBJ1-6
D gene: NA
clone size: NA
CDR3 DNA: TGTGCCAGCAGCTTAGCCGCCTCCTATAATTCACCCCTCCACTTT
CDR3 protein: CASSLAASYNSPLHF

V gene: TRBV25-1
J gene: TRBJ1-3
D gene: NA
clone size: NA
CDR3 DNA: TGTGCCAGCAGTGAATACGGGGCCGGAAACACCATATATTTT
CDR3 protein: CASSEYGAGNTIYF

V gene: TRBV29-1
J gene: TRBJ1-5
D gene: TRBD1
clone size: few
CDR3 DNA: TGCAGTGCCGGGACAGGGGACAATCAGCCCCAGCATTTT
CDR3 protein: CSAGTGDNQPQHF

V gene: TRBV19
J gene: TRBJ1-5
D gene: NA
clone size: NA
CDR3 DNA: TGTGCCAGTAGTATTTGGGGGTATAGCAATCAGCCCCAGCATTTT
CDR3 protein: CASSIWGYSNQPQHF

V gene: TRBV5-6
J gene: TRBJ1-2
D gene: NA
clone size: NA
CDR3 DNA: TGTGCCAGCAGCTCCTTCAATAACTATGGCTACACCTTC
CDR3 protein: CASSSFNNYGYTF

V gene: TRBV15
J gene: TRBJ2-1
D gene: NA
clone size: NA
CDR3 DNA: TGTGCCACCAGCAGAGCGGGCAATGAGCAGTTCTTC
CDR3 protein: CATSRAGNEQFF

V gene: TRBV7-9
J gene: TRBJ2-5
D gene: TRBD2
clone size: NA
CDR3 DNA: TGTGCCAGCAGCCCTTGGATAGCGGGACCCCAAGAGACCCAGTACTTC
CDR3 protein: CASSPWIAGPQETQYF

V gene: TRBV5-4
J gene: TRBJ2-5
D gene: NA
clone size: NA
CDR3 DNA: TGTGCCAGCAGCCCTCCTCTAGCCCAAGAGACCCAGTACTTC
CDR3 protein: CASSPPLAQETQYF

V gene: TRBV6-1
J gene: TRBJ2-5
D gene: NA
clone size: NA
CDR3 DNA: TGTGCCAGCAGTGTGGTCAGAAGAGAGACCCAGTACTTC
CDR3 protein: CASSVVRRETQYF

V gene: TRBV6-6
J gene: TRBJ1-4
D gene: TRBD1
clone size: NA
CDR3 DNA: TGTGCCAGCAGTTACAAATACAGGGGCGAGAATGAAAAACTGTTTTTT
CDR3 protein: CASSYKYRGENEKLFF

V gene: TRBV5-1
J gene: TRBJ2-2
D gene: NA
clone size: NA
CDR3 DNA: TGCGCCACCTCCCCTGGGGGATCTAACACCGGGGAGCTGTTTTTT
CDR3 protein: CATSPGGSNTGELFF

V gene: TRBV9
J gene: TRBJ2-2
D gene: NA
clone size: NA
CDR3 DNA: TGTGCCAGCAGCGTAGGTGGCGGGGAGCTGTTTTTT
CDR3 protein: CASSVGGGELFF